A single sample gave rise to the 22 T cell receptor beta chains below, sequenced in a study of beta chain features in type 1 diabetes. Expressed TCRB transcripts were sequenced after all isolated RNA was converted to cDNA. Repertoires were generated with immunoSEQ multiplex PCR, while TCRdb's copy carries only in-frame clones and drops some. The table shows 150,000 or so clones, with roughly 50% occurring only once. Sequenced input: Tregs from blood. The source is a man between 18 and 29 years old in good health.

The chain carries TRBV5-6 and TRBJ2-3; a weak D match, TRBD2 (6 bases). The germline V gene encodes CDR1 SGHDT and CDR2 YYEEEE. The V end lost 4 bases, the J end lost 4 bases, and 16 bases lay between the germline ends. This CDR3 is built from 15 residues. CDR3 sequence (DNA): TGTGCCAGCAGCCCCGCGGGGAGTCCCCCAGATACGCAGTATTTT. The encoded protein is CASSPAGSPPDTQYF.

The CDR3 nucleotides are TGTGCCATCAGTGAGTCGACGGGGAATGAGCAGTTCTTC. Its translation: CAISESTGNEQFF. The chain is built from TRBV10-3 and TRBJ2-1, with a tentative D call TRBD2 (5 bases). CDR3 length: 13 residues. The ends were cut back, 0 bases at V and 7 bases at J, with 7 bases in the middle. Germline lookup yields CDR1 ENHRY and CDR2 SYGVKD.

This chain joins TRBV10-3 and TRBJ1-2; TRBD1 agrees at 8 bases. This CDR3 spans 14 amino acids. CDR1 and CDR2 from the germline V gene are ENHRY and SYGVKD. The trim removed 3 bases at V and 8 bases at J, leaving 8 bases unmatched. DNA for the CDR3: TGTGCCATCAGTGATCGCCAGGGGGCGGAAGGCTACACCTTC. Its protein product is CAISDRQGAEGYTF.

This clone has just a few counts. The V gene is TRBV6-6, the J gene TRBJ2-2, with D perhaps TRBD1 (5 bases). This CDR3 contains 13 residues. Trimming left V 6 bases short and J 5 bases short, with 10 bases between. Germline loops: CDR1 MNHNY, CDR2 SVGAGI (reference sequence). The CDR3 loop is CASSPDSTGELFF. CDR3 nucleotides: TGTGCCAGCAGCCCCGACAGTACCGGGGAGCTGTTTTTT.

This clone was picked up a small number of times. V and J are TRBV25-1 and TRBJ2-5; D uncertain. The CDR3 runs 13 residues. Germline V gene sequence: CDR1 MGHDK, CDR2 SYGVNS. V lost 7 bases and J lost 4, with 13 bases in between. The CDR3 is CASKRTATETQYF. CDR3 in DNA: TGTGCCAGCAAAAGAACAGCCACAGAGACCCAGTACTTC.

The table lists this clone with a few counts. For the CDR3, the DNA is TGTGCCGCAGGGTCCCAGATTAACACTGAAGCTTTCTTT. Its translation: CAAGSQINTEAFF. V gene TRBV6-5 combines with J gene TRBJ1-1; possible D gene TRBD1, 5 bases. Germline CDR1 is MNHEY and CDR2 is SVGAGI. V lost 11 bases and J lost 2, with 15 bases in between. This CDR3 is built from 13 residues.

V usage is TRBV25-1 and J usage is TRBJ2-7; TRBD1 aligns across 7 bases. The germline V gene has CDR1 MGHDK and CDR2 SYGVNS. The CDR3 contains 16 residues. The trim removed 6 bases at V and 0 bases at J, leaving 11 bases unmatched. The DNA of the CDR3 is TGTGCCAGCAGGGGGATTGGGGACAGTTTCTCCTACGAGCAGTACTTC. Translated, it gives CASRGIGDSFSYEQYF.

The chain is built from TRBV18 and TRBJ1-1, with D perhaps matching TRBD1 (5 bases). Germline CDR1 reads KGHSH; CDR2 reads LQKENI. V was cut by 1 base and J by 4 bases, with 10 bases left in between. This CDR3 comprises 14 residues. The CDR3 region has the DNA TGTGCCAGCTCACCACAGGGCGGGGGCACTGAAGCTTTCTTT. Translation gives CASSPQGGGTEAFF.

A few counts support this clone. J is TRBJ2-5 and V is TRBV4-2, with 12 positions matching TRBD2. Germline trimming cut 4 bases from V and 5 bases from J; bases unmatched to any gene: 8. CDR1 LGHNA and CDR2 YNFKEQ come from the germline V gene. This CDR3 region has 16 residues. The CDR3 region is CASSPVWTSGTETQYF. The CDR3 DNA reads as TGTGCCAGCAGCCCGGTCTGGACTAGCGGGACGGAGACCCAGTACTTC.

The rearrangement uses TRBV5-4 and TRBJ1-3; TRBD1 agrees at 8 bases. Germline assignment: CDR1 SGHNT and CDR2 YYREEE (reference sequence). The trim removed 2 bases at V and 8 bases at J, leaving 6 bases unmatched. The CDR3 has 14 residues. The CDR3 is CASSLPGQVDTIYF. CDR3 coding DNA: TGTGCCAGCAGCTTACCGGGACAGGTAGACACCATATATTTT.

This chain links TRBV19 with TRBJ2-7; 9 bases are a match to TRBD1. With V trimmed by 6 bases and J by 3 bases, 9 bases remained unmatched. CDR1 and CDR2 from the germline V gene are LNHDA and SQIVND (reference sequence). The CDR3 is 15 residues long. CDR3 nucleotides: TGTGCCAGTAGCCTCGAGGGACAGGGATTCTACGAGCAGTACTTC. It translates to CASSLEGQGFYEQYF.

The chain is built from TRBV21-1 and TRBJ1-2; TRBD1, the table's D call, lacks a check against the DNA. TRBV21-1 is assigned pseudogene status. The CDR3 has 16 residues. In nucleotides, the CDR3 is TGTGCCAGCAGCAAAGTTGGACAGGCGTTCAACTATGGCTACACCTTC. This gives the protein CASSKVGQAFNYGYTF.

This chain uses TRBV28 with TRBJ2-2, with D perhaps TRBD1 (5 bases). This CDR3 region has 14 residues. The germline CDR1 and CDR2 sequences are MDHEN and SYDVKM. V was pared by 3 bases and J by 3 bases, with 8 bases between. In DNA form, the CDR3 reads TGTGCCAGCAGTTTGAGACAGCACACCGGGGAGCTGTTTTTT. Translating gives CASSLRQHTGELFF.

V is TRBV11-2 and J is TRBJ2-7; no clear D. In germline, CDR1 is SGHAT, CDR2 FQNNGV. CDR3 length: 15 amino acids. The ends were cut back, 0 bases at V and 2 bases at J, with 11 bases in the middle. CDR3 bases: TGTGCCAGCAGCTTAGATCTAGGCACAACCTACGAGCAGTACTTC. This sequence encodes CASSLDLGTTYEQYF.

Of note for this clone: An end of the junction differs from the germline gene, which may be a read error. The V and J genes are TRBV6-5 and TRBJ2-3, with TRBD1 matching 7 bases. Germline V gives CDR1 MNHEY, CDR2 SVGAGI. The CDR3 is made up of 15 amino acids. The DNA for the CDR3 is TGTGCCCGCAGCCCGACAGGGCTGGGCACAGATACGCAGTATTTT. Amino acids: CARSPTGLGTDTQYF.

This chain uses TRBV7-2 with TRBJ2-1, with D tentatively TRBD2 (6 bases). Germline CDR1 and CDR2: SGHTA and FQGNSA. The CDR3 has 16 residues. V was cut by 1 base and J by 9 bases, with 19 bases left in between. The CDR3 sequence: CASSLGGTVGSGEQFF. CDR3 sequence (DNA): TGTGCCAGCAGCTTAGGAGGGACTGTTGGTTCTGGTGAGCAGTTCTTC.

This clone was seen a handful of times. The CDR3 coding sequence is TGCGCCAGCAGCTTGGTCGGTTATGGTGAGCAGTTCTTC. Its protein product is CASSLVGYGEQFF. The V gene is TRBV5-1, the J gene TRBJ2-1; D gene uncertain. Per the germline V gene, CDR1 is SGHRS and CDR2 is YFSETQ. CDR3 length equals 13 residues. The ends were cut back, 0 bases at V and 9 bases at J, with 10 bases in the middle.

This chain's CDR3 is CASSRGGGPETQYF. CDR3 DNA: TGTGCCAGCAGCCGTGGGGGGGGCCCGGAGACCCAGTACTTC. The chain is built from TRBV5-4 and TRBJ2-5; D possibly corresponds to TRBD2 (7 bases). Germline V gives CDR1 SGHNT, CDR2 YYREEE (reference sequence). The germline V and J ends were trimmed by 4 bases and 5 bases, with 15 bases remaining between them. The CDR3 extends over 14 amino acids.

The genes are TRBV19 and TRBJ1-1, with D possibly being TRBD1 (6 bases). Trimming cost V 4 bases and J 5 bases, with 20 bases left between them. CDR1 is LNHDA and CDR2 is SQIVND in the germline V gene (reference sequence). The length of the CDR3 is 16 residues. The CDR3 DNA reads TGTGCCAGTAGTACACGGCAGACAGGAGCCAGGACTGAAGCTTTCTTT. Translation gives CASSTRQTGARTEAFF.

V usage is TRBV7-9 and J usage is TRBJ1-4; 7 bases are a match to TRBD1. The V gene end was trimmed by 5 bases and the J gene end by 5 bases; junction bases not matched to a gene: 5. The germline gives CDR1 SEHNR, CDR2 FQNEAQ (reference sequence). This CDR3 region has 14 residues. DNA for the CDR3: TGTGCCAGCAGCCGACAGGGCCCGAATGAAAAACTGTTTTTT. Translation gives CASSRQGPNEKLFF.

This clone has only a few counts. V usage is TRBV2 and J usage is TRBJ2-5, with 9 bases identical to TRBD2. The CDR3 extends over 15 amino acids. The germline V gene has CDR1 SNHLY and CDR2 FYNNEI. V shed 5 bases, J shed 5 bases, and the junction held 9 bases outside the gene matches. The CDR3 loop reads CASSPLGLAGETQYF. The CDR3 bases are TGTGCCAGCAGTCCCTTGGGACTAGCTGGTGAGACCCAGTACTTC.

V gene TRBV18 combines with J gene TRBJ1-4, with 7 nucleotides matching TRBD1. The CDR3 runs 14 residues. With 3 bases clipped from V and 4 bases from J, the junction kept 2 bases outside the gene matches. Per germline, CDR1 KGHSH and CDR2 LQKENI. CDR3: CASSPGQLNEKLFF. Written as DNA, the CDR3 is TGTGCCAGCTCACCGGGACAGCTTAATGAAAAACTGTTTTTT.